Each of the 15 T cell receptor beta chains below was sequenced from the same sample in a study of Graves' ophthalmopathy and Graves' hyperthyroidism listed by TCRdb under 2018. For sequencing, an Illumina HiSeq 2000 was employed. For repertoire sequencing, TCR beta CDR3 regions were amplified from RNA transcripts. HTBI primers and the Qiagen OneStep RT-PCR kit were used in a first-round RT-PCR, which was followed by a second-round multiplex PCR, size selection and purification. The public reads were quality trimmed at Q25 with fastp and then assembled into clones with MiXCR by TCRdb, keeping productive beta chains. Identical CDR3 proteins give one entry, which carries the most common genes and DNA. The sample records some 150,000 distinct CDR3 sequences, 30% to 45% of which are singletons. The ten largest clonotypes hold around 9.3% of the sample. Specimen: peripheral blood. These receptors were collected from a man aged 25-40 years with Graves' ophthalmopathy. Donor details come from another sample of the same person, matched by shared clones.

This clonotype was detected many times. The DNA for the CDR3 is TGCGCCAGCAGCCAAGGGGAGCTCTTAAATTCACCCCTCCACTTT. This encodes CASSQGELLNSPLHF. The chain links TRBV4-1 to TRBJ1-6; D unclear. V was trimmed by 1 base and J by 7 bases, leaving 11 bases between them. There are 15 residues in the CDR3. The germline V gene has CDR1 MGHRA and CDR2 YSYEKL.

The table lists this clonotype with many counts. V gene TRBV6-5 combines with J gene TRBJ1-5; no reliable D call. The germline CDR1 and CDR2 sequences are MNHEY and SVGAGI. The ends were cut back, 2 bases at V and 9 bases at J, with 11 bases in the middle. CDR3 length: 13 amino acids. This chain's CDR3 is CASSYREGRPQHF. The CDR3 region has the DNA TGTGCCAGCAGTTACCGCGAAGGGAGGCCCCAGCATTTT.

In this sample, this clonotype turned up many times. The CDR3 loop is CASMPLYGDTGELFF. CDR3 DNA: TGTGCCAGCATGCCTCTTTACGGCGACACCGGGGAGCTGTTTTTT. The V call is TRBV2, the J call TRBJ2-2; D is unclear. With 7 bases removed from V and 3 bases from J, the gap between germline ends came to 15 bases. CDR1 is SNHLY and CDR2 is FYNNEI in the germline V gene. The CDR3 is made up of 15 amino acids.

This clonotype qualifies as medium-sized. This chain joins TRBV12-3 or TRBV12-4 and TRBJ1-1; no clear D gene. This CDR3 is 13 amino acids long. Trimming left V 5 bases short and J 4 bases short, with 11 bases between. Here the CDR3 reads CASSPRRLTEAFF. Here the CDR3 DNA reads TGTGCCAGCAGTCCTCGACGGCTCACTGAAGCTTTCTTT.

At least ten counts were recorded for this clonotype. This chain uses TRBV11-2 with TRBJ2-7; D not certain. Germline V gives CDR1 SGHAT, CDR2 FQNNGV. Trimming took off 7 bases at V and 0 bases at J, with 13 bases between the two ends. The length of the CDR3 is 14 residues. The CDR3 loop reads CASTPLLDSYEQYF. DNA of the CDR3: TGTGCCAGCACCCCTTTATTAGACTCCTACGAGCAGTACTTC.

The chain links TRBV24-1 to TRBJ1-3; possibly TRBD1 for D (6 bases). Germline assignment: CDR1 KGHDR and CDR2 SFDVKD. This CDR3 comprises 15 residues. Deletions cut 5 bases from V and 4 bases from J, with 14 bases between. As DNA, the CDR3 is TGTGCCACCAGTGCACGGACAGAAGAAGGAAACACCATATATTTT. The encoded protein is CATSARTEEGNTIYF.

This clonotype has at least ten counts. The chain is built from TRBV2 and TRBJ1-5, with TRBD1 matching 7 bases. This CDR3 spans 14 amino acids. Germline V gene data show CDR1 as SNHLY and CDR2 as FYNNEI. The V segment lost 6 bases and the J segment 3 bases; nucleotides outside the gene matches: 5. The CDR3 coding sequence is TGTGCCAGCAGCCGACAGGGTTCCAATCAGCCCCAGCATTTT. It yields the protein CASSRQGSNQPQHF.

This chain joins TRBV15 and TRBJ1-1; no reliable D call. Germline CDR1 LNHNV, CDR2 YYDKDF (reference sequence). Trimming pared 3 bases from V and 0 bases from J, leaving 17 bases between. The CDR3 totals 17 residues. The CDR3 loop is CATSSDWPQGLNTEAFF. CDR3 in DNA: TGTGCCACCAGCAGCGATTGGCCGCAAGGGCTGAACACTGAAGCTTTCTTT.

The rearrangement joins TRBV6-1 to TRBJ2-7; a possible D gene is TRBD1 (5 bases). Germline V gene data show CDR1 as MNHNS and CDR2 as SASEGT. CDR3 length: 12 amino acids. Trimming stripped 6 bases from V and 8 bases from J, with 14 bases between. For the CDR3, the DNA is TGTGCCAGCAGCCAAGGGGTGGGGAAGCAGTACTTC. This encodes CASSQGVGKQYF.

This clonotype was picked up one time. The J gene is TRBJ1-2, the V gene TRBV18; weak D call: TRBD1 (6 bases). This CDR3 is 15 amino acids long. Trimming took 5 bases from V and 7 from J, leaving 20 bases between them. Germline V lookup: CDR1 KGHSH, CDR2 LQKENI. CDR3 nucleotides: TGTGCCAGCTCATCCCTCCCCAGGGGAGCAAGTGGCTACACCTTC. Translating gives CASSSLPRGASGYTF. The full variable domain, completed using reference TRBV18 and TRBJ1-2, is NAGVMQNPRHLVRRRGQEARLRCSPMKGHSHVYWYRQLPEEGLKFMVYLQKENIIDESGMPKERFSAEFPKEGPSILRIQQVVRGDSAAYFCASSSLPRGASGYTFGSGTRLTVV.

There are many counts of this clonotype. The rearrangement joins TRBV29-1 to TRBJ1-2; D not resolved. Germline V gene lookup returns CDR1 SQVTM and CDR2 ANQGSEA. Trimming took off 4 bases at V and 2 bases at J, with 8 bases between the two ends. The CDR3 length is 12 residues. Here the CDR3 reads CSVGGANYGYTF. CDR3 DNA sequence: TGCAGCGTTGGAGGAGCCAACTATGGCTACACCTTC. The full variable domain, in which reference TRBV29-1 and TRBJ1-2 provide the parts outside the CDR3, is SAVISQKPSRDICQRGTSLTIQCQVDSQVTMMFWYRQQPGQSLTLIATANQGSEATYESGFVIDKFPISRPNLTFSTLTVSNMSPEDSSIYLCSVGGANYGYTFGSGTRLTVV.

This clonotype has ten or more counts. A single base separates this from a much larger clone, so it may be a read error. As DNA, the CDR3 is TGTGCCAGCAGCCAACATGGGGGGCGAGGGAACACTGAAGCTCTCTTT. This codes for CASSQHGGRGNTEALF. The chain combines TRBV11-2 with TRBJ1-1, with D perhaps TRBD1 (6 bases). The V gene's germline CDR1 is SGHAT and CDR2 FQNNGV. The length of the CDR3 is 16 residues.

This clonotype was observed a handful of times. The rearrangement links TRBV7-2 to TRBJ2-4; weak D call: TRBD2 (5 bases). Per germline, CDR1 SGHTA and CDR2 FQGNSA. The CDR3 covers 13 residues. V dropped 6 bases and J dropped 7 bases, with 13 bases sitting between them. CDR3 bases: TGTGCCAGCAGTTTACCCGGGATTAACATTCAGTACTTC. Protein: CASSLPGINIQYF.

This chain joins TRBV6-1 and TRBJ2-2; 12 bases map to TRBD2. Germline V gene lookup returns CDR1 MNHNS and CDR2 SASEGT. V lost 8 bases, J lost 5 bases, and 0 bases stayed unmatched. The CDR3 has 13 residues. CDR3 DNA sequence: TGTGCCAGCGGGACTAGCGGGACCGGGGAGCTGTTTTTT. Translating gives CASGTSGTGELFF.

This clonotype was recorded at least ten times. The chain joins TRBV15 to TRBJ1-5; D is possibly TRBD1 (5 bases). This CDR3 region has 15 residues. V was trimmed by 3 bases and J by 3 bases, leaving 12 bases between them. The germline V gene encodes CDR1 LNHNV and CDR2 YYDKDF (reference sequence). The CDR3 DNA follows: TGTGCCACCAGCAGGGTTCAGGGAATCAATCAGCCCCAGCATTTT. Translating it yields CATSRVQGINQPQHF. The whole variable domain, remainder taken from reference TRBV15 and TRBJ1-5, is DAMVIQNPRYQVTQFGKPVTLSCSQTLNHNVMYWYQQKSSQAPKLLFHYYDKDFNNEADTPDNFQSRRPNTSFCFLDIRSPGLGDTAMYLCATSRVQGINQPQHFGDGTRLSIL.